These 15 T cell receptor beta chains share one sample of origin, sequenced in a study of T-cell reconstitution after alpha-beta-depleted transplantation in children. This sample's TCRbeta library carried unique molecular identifier barcodes. TCRdb fed the PCR reads into MiXCR, producing one record per CDR3 protein. This table holds about 870,000 distinct CDR3 sequences, approximately 15% found once. The sample here was PBMCs, mostly from graft donor cells, taken 360 days after TCRalphabeta/CD19-depleted stem cell transplant. These receptor sequences come from a male patient between 10 and 17 years old who had a stem cell transplant for acute lymphoblastic leukemia, so the T cells may come from the graft donor.

The CDR3 DNA reads as TGTGCCAGCAGTGAAGGGCAGGGGGCCAACAATGAGCAGTTCTTC. As protein: CASSEGQGANNEQFF. The chain carries TRBV2 and TRBJ2-1; the match to TRBD1 covers 8 bases. CDR3 length equals 15 residues. Losses at the gene ends were 1 base for V and 5 bases for J; bases not matched to a gene: 4. CDR1 and CDR2 from the germline V gene are SNHLY and FYNNEI.

This clonotype was found a few times. The chain employs TRBV7-9 and TRBJ1-3, with 8 bases aligning to TRBD1. The CDR3 sequence is 15 residues long. Germline V lookup: CDR1 SEHNR, CDR2 FQNEAQ (reference sequence). The V gene end was trimmed by 5 bases and the J gene end by 8 bases; junction bases not matched to a gene: 11. The CDR3 DNA is TGTGCCAGCAGCCCAGGGGGCACAGGGGAGTACACCATATATTTT. It specifies CASSPGGTGEYTIYF. Supplemented by reference TRBV7-9 and TRBJ1-3, the full variable domain reads DTGVSQNPRHKITKRGQNVTFRCDPISEHNRLYWYRQTLGQGPEFLTYFQNEAQLEKSRLLSDRFSAERPKGSFSTLEIQRTEQGDSAMYLCASSPGGTGEYTIYFGEGSWLTVV.

The chain is built from TRBV27 and TRBJ2-7, with 8 bases identical to TRBD1. The end of the DNA fits TRBJ2-1 better, so the J call may be wrong. The CDR3 extends over 14 amino acids. CDR1 MNHEY and CDR2 SMNVEV come from the germline V gene (reference sequence). The CDR3 coding sequence is TGTGCCAGCAGTTTTCAGGGGGCCCCCTACGAGCAGTTCTTC. It yields the protein CASSFQGAPYEQFF.

This clonotype has a handful of counts. V is TRBV6-1 and J is TRBJ2-7; no firm D call. The germline V and J ends were trimmed by 10 bases and 0 bases, with 19 bases remaining between them. This CDR3 contains 15 residues. CDR1 is MNHNS, CDR2 SASEGT, per germline. In nucleotides, the CDR3 is TGTGCCACAAATAACTGGGCGGCCAGCTCCTACGAGCAGTACTTC. Its protein product is CATNNWAASSYEQYF.

The chain carries TRBV5-6 and TRBJ1-5; D remains unclear. The germline V and J ends were trimmed by 2 bases and 7 bases, with 10 bases remaining between them. Germline loops: CDR1 SGHDT, CDR2 YYEEEE. This CDR3 comprises 13 residues. This CDR3 reads CASSFYDRQPQHF. CDR3 in DNA: TGTGCCAGCAGCTTTTACGATCGGCAGCCCCAGCATTTT.

This clonotype was detected a few times. The rearrangement links TRBV20-1 to TRBJ2-1, with 11 bases that match TRBD2. From germline, CDR1 is DFQATT and CDR2 SNEGSKA (reference sequence). V lost 3 bases, J lost 4 bases, and 8 bases stayed unmatched. The CDR3 covers 16 residues. This CDR3 reads CSASPHTSGSYNEQFF. The CDR3 DNA follows: TGCAGTGCTAGCCCTCACACTAGCGGGAGTTACAATGAGCAGTTCTTC.

The rearrangement links TRBV20-1 to TRBJ1-5, with TRBD1 matching over 7 bases. V lost 2 bases and J lost 3; bases outside the gene matches: 4. Germline V gene data show CDR1 as DFQATT and CDR2 as SNEGSKA (reference sequence). CDR3 length: 14 residues. The CDR3 spells CSARRQGYNQPQHF. The CDR3 region has the DNA TGCAGTGCTAGACGACAGGGCTACAATCAGCCCCAGCATTTT.

This clonotype has only a few counts. The J gene is TRBJ1-1, the V gene TRBV7-6, with D hard to call. Germline V gives CDR1 SGHVS, CDR2 FNYEAQ. V was pared by 6 bases and J by 1 base, with 12 bases between. The CDR3 contains 14 residues. This chain's CDR3 is CASSSLFGNTEAFF. The CDR3 DNA follows: TGTGCCAGCAGTTCACTATTTGGGAACACTGAAGCTTTCTTT.

The chain's CDR3 is CASSYFMATEGSEQYF. As DNA, the CDR3 is TGTGCCAGCAGTTACTTTATGGCAACCGAAGGTAGTGAGCAGTACTTC. The V and J genes are TRBV6-5 and TRBJ2-7; D is uncertain. CDR1 and CDR2 (germline): MNHEY, SVGAGI. V lost 1 base, J lost 7 bases, and 20 bases lay in between. The CDR3 totals 16 residues.

The table lists this clonotype with a few counts. This rearrangement joins TRBV3-1 to TRBJ1-2, with no clear D. Trimming removed 3 bases from V and 1 base from J, with 12 bases in between. CDR1 and CDR2 (germline): LGHDT, YNNKEL (reference sequence). The CDR3 covers 15 residues. The CDR3 DNA reads TGTGCCAGCAGCCACGGACCTGGCATTAACTATGGCTACACCTTC. This translates into CASSHGPGINYGYTF.

This rearrangement joins TRBV2 to TRBJ2-7; 8 nucleotides match TRBD1. The length of the CDR3 is 17 residues. The trim removed 1 base at V and 2 bases at J, leaving 10 bases unmatched. CDR1 is SNHLY, CDR2 FYNNEI, per germline. In DNA form, the CDR3 reads TGTGCCAGCAGTGAAGGGGTTTTCTCGACAGGGGCCTACGAGCAGTACTTC. Its protein product is CASSEGVFSTGAYEQYF.

This clonotype appeared a few times. V is TRBV4-1 and J is TRBJ2-1; 11 bases align to TRBD2. CDR3 size: 17 residues. CDR1 is MGHRA, CDR2 YSYEKL, per germline. The V segment lost 2 bases and the J segment 10 bases; nucleotides outside the gene matches: 13. In nucleotides, the CDR3 is TGCGCCAGCAGCCAAAAAACTAGCGGGAGCGGGACTCGGGAGCAGTTCTTC. Translated: CASSQKTSGSGTREQFF.

This clonotype turned up a few times. This chain joins TRBV12-3 or TRBV12-4 and TRBJ2-5; possible D gene TRBD2, 5 bases. The length of the CDR3 is 15 residues. V lost 6 bases, J lost 1 base, and 15 bases lay in between. For the CDR3, the DNA is TGTGCCAGCAGACCCACTAGGCCCCCCCAAGAGACCCAGTACTTC. Translation: CASRPTRPPQETQYF.

The chain is built from TRBV7-6 and TRBJ2-5; TRBD1 or TRBD2 may be the D gene (6 bases each). CDR1 and CDR2 from the germline V gene are SGHVS and FNYEAQ. The CDR3 has 16 residues. The V and J ends lost 0 bases and 4 bases respectively, with 15 bases between them. The CDR3 bases are TGTGCCAGCAGCTTAGCGTATCGGGGGCAGGGAGAGACCCAGTACTTC. Translating it yields CASSLAYRGQGETQYF.

The genes are TRBV5-1 and TRBJ1-6; 7 bases fit TRBD1. Germline CDR1 SGHRS, CDR2 YFSETQ. The V gene end was trimmed by 4 bases and the J gene end by 0 bases; junction bases not matched to a gene: 7. The CDR3 runs to 17 residues. The CDR3 spells CASSLQGGLSYNSPLHF. CDR3 in DNA: TGCGCCAGCAGCCTTCAGGGGGGACTCTCCTATAATTCACCCCTCCACTTT.